This T cell receptor beta chain was obtained from a study of blood T cell repertoires in COVID-19 (dated by TCRdb to 2019 to 2021). About the full investigation: Collaborator samples came from the United States, Italy and Spain and covered acute and convalescent phases of COVID-19. The material from the prospective study consisted of cDNA or gDNA derived from T cells, B-cell-depleted T cells, or PBMCs. Subjects who had been exposed to COVID-19, were actively infected with it, or had recovered from it provided the deeply sampled blood TCRbeta repertoires that made up the dataset. The repertoires were released in a freely available public database intended as a resource for research on the immune response to SARS-CoV-2. The samples were drawn from the first 160 participants of the ongoing ImmuneRACE study and from 1,254 subjects provided by 6 global collaborators. Nearly every sample came with metadata listing a de-identified subject ID, COVID-19 status, age in years and sex. Where available, HLA class I and class II types were obtained from metadata supplied by the sample provider rather than from assay-based typing.

From the cysteine through the valine, the CDR3 covers 13 amino acids. Only the CDR3 part of the read is kept: 39 bases, read in frame from the first base. V is cut back by 5 bases and J by 5 bases, with 6 bases in the junction unmatched. TCRbeta CDR3 regions were amplified from genomic DNA using the immunoSEQ Assay, a bias-controlled multiplex PCR. The paper's data handling went like this. Nucleated cell counts per sample were estimated from amplification of reference gene primers within the assay. To quantify the absolute abundance of each unique TCRbeta CDR3 rearrangement, sequence reads were collapsed and filtered. For each sample, productive Simpson clonality was calculated as the square root of Simpson's diversity index over productive rearrangements. As stored in TCRdb, this immuneACCESS dataset retains in-frame rearrangements with V and J assigned. A fraction of the clones does not appear; measured against another copy, unresolved V genes explain less than half of the discrepancy, and the remainder lacks a known reason. For V, J and clone size, that table is used; D and trimming come from the DNA. Present in this sample are approximately 220,000 clones, roughly 84% of which were seen just once. The ten most abundant clones make up approximately 6.5% of the sample.

Turning to this clone: Its antigen is not yet known. One base away there is no much larger clone; base qualities are not given.

Points the paper makes about the study in general: The quantity of clinical and demographic metadata differed by source and by participant and was supplied without curation.

Participants in the prospective study were enrolled through a virtual design, were aged about 18 to 100 years, and lived in some 24 United States geographic areas. In the prospective study, participants were assigned to cohorts based on the clinical history participants reported in a screening survey and a study questionnaire. Recovered participants in ImmuneRACE Cohort 3 were defined as having two consecutive negative NP/OP PCR tests, clearance from a healthcare professional, or resolution of symptoms. In the prospective study, mobile phlebotomists collected whole blood, serum and a nasopharyngeal or oropharyngeal swab from each participant. Participants in the prospective study had the option to provide additional blood draws and questionnaires over a roughly 2-month period. Blood samples from the prospective study were shipped frozen or at room temperature prior to DNA extraction.

The source material was PBMCs or T cells enriched from blood (not recorded which). Rearrangement joined TRBV23-1 to TRBJ2-7, and TRBD2 aligns with 7 junction nucleotides. TRBV23-1 is known as an ORF, though its function is uncertain. The sequence derives from a woman aged 40 to 50 who had recovered from COVID-19. The CDR3: CASSRLATHEQYV. The bases read TGCGCCAGCAGTAGACTAGCCACGCACGAGCAGTACGTC.